This T cell receptor (beta chain) was sequenced for a study of blood T cell repertoires in COVID-19 (TCRdb year 2020). Describing the broader study: Samples covering the acute and convalescent phases of COVID-19 were provided by collaborators in the United States, Italy and Spain. The material from the prospective study consisted of cDNA or gDNA derived from T cells, B-cell-depleted T cells, or PBMCs. Deeply sampled blood TCRbeta repertoires from subjects exposed to, actively infected with, or recovered from COVID-19 were included in the dataset. The repertoires were released in a freely available public database intended as a resource for research on the immune response to SARS-CoV-2. Samples were obtained from the ongoing ImmuneRACE study (first 160 participants) and from some 1,200 subjects provided by 6 global collaborators. Nearly every sample came with metadata listing a de-identified subject ID, COVID-19 status, age in years and sex. Where available, HLA class I and class II types were obtained from metadata supplied by the sample provider rather than from assay-based typing. General study outcomes and caveats: The amount of clinical and demographic metadata varied by source and participant and was provided uncurated.

Spanning cysteine to phenylalanine, the CDR3 consists of 15 amino acids. Here the CDR3 DNA is all that survives: 45 bases in frame from base 1. Ends trimmed: V by 6 bases, J by 9 bases; bases unmatched to a gene: 11. Reading the germline V gene gives CDR1 ENHRY and CDR2 SYGVKD. TCRbeta CDR3 regions were amplified from genomic DNA using the immunoSEQ Assay, a bias-controlled multiplex PCR. Per the original workflow: The number of nucleated cells in each sample was estimated by amplification of reference gene primers within the assay. Sequence reads were collapsed and filtered to measure the absolute abundance of every unique TCRbeta CDR3 rearrangement. For each sample, productive Simpson clonality was calculated as the square root of Simpson's diversity index across productive rearrangements. TCRdb carries this immuneACCESS record with in-frame sequences only. Its versions omit some clonotypes, under half of them owing to an unresolved V gene in the studies checked, with the rest unexplained. V, J and clone size are taken as reported in that table, and D and trimming were inferred from the DNA itself. The table for this sample lists hundreds of thousands of clones; roughly 88% of them were counted only once. Under 8% of the sample lies in the top ten.

This clone was seen just once. Its target antigen remains unknown. Nothing much larger sits one base from this clone, and base qualities are not available. One collaborating source in Seattle enrolled patients while the patients were actively infected and followed the patients over time throughout the course of disease. Each collaborating institution followed its own protocols to collect whole blood in K2EDTA tubes. For TCRbeta analysis, collaborator samples were shipped as frozen whole blood, as isolated PBMCs, or as DNA extracted from either sample type. The clonotype comes from a woman aged 25 to 39 with COVID-19, enrolled during active disease. The chain uses TRBV10-3 and TRBJ1-3, with 10 bases in between that match TRBD1. The material sequenced was peripheral blood. CDR3 reads: CAIRETGGYDGTIYF. The DNA sequence follows: TGTGCCATCAGGGAGACAGGGGGCTATGACGGCACCATATATTTT.